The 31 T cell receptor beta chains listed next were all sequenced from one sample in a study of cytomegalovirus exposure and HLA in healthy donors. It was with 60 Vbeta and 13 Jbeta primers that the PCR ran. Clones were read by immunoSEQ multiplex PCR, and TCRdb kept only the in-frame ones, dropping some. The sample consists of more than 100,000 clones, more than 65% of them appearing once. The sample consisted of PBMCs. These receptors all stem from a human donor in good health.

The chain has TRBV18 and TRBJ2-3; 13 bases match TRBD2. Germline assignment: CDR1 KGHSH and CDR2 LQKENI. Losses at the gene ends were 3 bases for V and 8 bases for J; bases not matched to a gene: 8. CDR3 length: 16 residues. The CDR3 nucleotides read TGTGCCAGCTCACCCCTTACTAGCGGGAGGGAGTTTACGCAGTATTTT. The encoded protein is CASSPLTSGREFTQYF.

For the CDR3, the DNA is TGTGCCAGTAGTATCTCCGGGAGTAGCGGGGCCAATGAGCAGTTCTTC. It encodes CASSISGSSGANEQFF. V is TRBV19 and J is TRBJ2-1; TRBD2 matches at 8 bases. This CDR3 is built from 16 residues. V trimming: 3 bases; J trimming: 6 bases; junction bases outside the gene matches: 10. Germline loops: CDR1 LNHDA, CDR2 SQIVND (reference sequence).

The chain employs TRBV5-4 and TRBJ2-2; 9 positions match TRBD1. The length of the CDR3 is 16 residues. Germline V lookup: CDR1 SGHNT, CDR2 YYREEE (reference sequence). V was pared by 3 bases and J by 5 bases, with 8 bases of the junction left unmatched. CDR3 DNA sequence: TGTGCCAGCAGCTCAGGGGGGACAGGGAGGACCGGGGAGCTGTTTTTT. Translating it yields CASSSGGTGRTGELFF.

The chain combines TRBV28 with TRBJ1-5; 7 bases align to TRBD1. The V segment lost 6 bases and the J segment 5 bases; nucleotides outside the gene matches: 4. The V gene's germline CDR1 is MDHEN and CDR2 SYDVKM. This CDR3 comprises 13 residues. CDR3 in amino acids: CASRGQQHQPQHF. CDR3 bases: TGTGCCAGCAGGGGACAGCAACATCAGCCCCAGCATTTT.

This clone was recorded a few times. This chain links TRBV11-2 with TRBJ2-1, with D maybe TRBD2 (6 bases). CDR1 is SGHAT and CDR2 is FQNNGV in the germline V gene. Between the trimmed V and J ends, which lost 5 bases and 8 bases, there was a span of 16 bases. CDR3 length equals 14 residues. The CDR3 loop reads CASSPGLAFDEQFF. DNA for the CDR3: TGTGCCAGCAGCCCCGGCCTAGCGTTCGATGAGCAGTTCTTC.

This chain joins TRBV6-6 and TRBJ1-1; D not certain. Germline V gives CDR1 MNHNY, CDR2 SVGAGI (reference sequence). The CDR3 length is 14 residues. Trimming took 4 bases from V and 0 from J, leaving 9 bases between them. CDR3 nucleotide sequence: TGTGCCAGCAGTTGGCAGGTTATGAACACTGAAGCTTTCTTT. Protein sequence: CASSWQVMNTEAFF.

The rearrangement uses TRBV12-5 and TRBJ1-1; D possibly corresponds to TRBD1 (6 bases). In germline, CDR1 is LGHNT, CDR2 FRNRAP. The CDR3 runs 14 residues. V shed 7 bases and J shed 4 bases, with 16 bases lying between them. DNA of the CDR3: TGTGCTAGTGCTACCGGGACAACTGGCACTGAAGCTTTCTTT. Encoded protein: CASATGTTGTEAFF.

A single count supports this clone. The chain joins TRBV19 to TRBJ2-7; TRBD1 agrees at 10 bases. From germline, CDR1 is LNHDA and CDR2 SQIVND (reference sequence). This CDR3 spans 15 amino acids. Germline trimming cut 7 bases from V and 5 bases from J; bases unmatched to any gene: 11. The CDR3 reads CASNTGGTGDNEQYF. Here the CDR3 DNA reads TGTGCCAGTAATACAGGAGGGACAGGGGACAACGAGCAGTACTTC.

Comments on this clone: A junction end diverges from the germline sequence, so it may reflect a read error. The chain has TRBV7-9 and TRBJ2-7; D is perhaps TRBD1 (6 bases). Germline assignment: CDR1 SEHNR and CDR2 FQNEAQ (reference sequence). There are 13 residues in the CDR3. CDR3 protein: CSSSLGQSYEQYF. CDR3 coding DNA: TGTTCCAGCAGCTTAGGACAGTCCTACGAGCAGTACTTC. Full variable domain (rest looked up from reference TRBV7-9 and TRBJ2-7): DTGVSQNPRHKITKRGQNVTFRCDPISEHNRLYWYRQTLGQGPEFLTYFQNEAQLEKSRLLSDRFSAERPKGSFSTLEIQRTEQGDSAMYLCSSSLGQSYEQYFGPGTRLTVT.

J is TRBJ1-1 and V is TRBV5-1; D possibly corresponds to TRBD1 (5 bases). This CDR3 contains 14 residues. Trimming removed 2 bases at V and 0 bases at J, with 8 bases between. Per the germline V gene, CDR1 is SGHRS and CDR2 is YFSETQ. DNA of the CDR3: TGCGCCAGCAGCTTCGGGGGTTTGAACACTGAAGCTTTCTTT. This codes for CASSFGGLNTEAFF. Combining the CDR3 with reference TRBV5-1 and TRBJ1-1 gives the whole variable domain KAGVTQTPRYLIKTRGQQVTLSCSPISGHRSVSWYQQTPGQGLQFLFEYFSETQRNKGNFPGRFSGRQFSNSRSEMNVSTLELGDSALYLCASSFGGLNTEAFFGQGTRLTVV.

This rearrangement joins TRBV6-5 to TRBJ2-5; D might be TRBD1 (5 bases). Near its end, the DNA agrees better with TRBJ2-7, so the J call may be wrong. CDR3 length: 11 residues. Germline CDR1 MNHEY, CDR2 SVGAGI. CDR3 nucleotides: TGTGCCAGCACTTCCCAGGGCGAGCAGTACTTC. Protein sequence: CASTSQGEQYF.

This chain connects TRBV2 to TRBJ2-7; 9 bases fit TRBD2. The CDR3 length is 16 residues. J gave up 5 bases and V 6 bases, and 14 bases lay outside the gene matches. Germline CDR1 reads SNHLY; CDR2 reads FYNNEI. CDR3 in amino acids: CASRGAIAGVSDEQYF. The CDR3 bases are TGTGCCAGCAGGGGGGCAATAGCGGGAGTATCTGACGAGCAGTACTTC. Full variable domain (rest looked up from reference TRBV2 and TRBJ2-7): EPEVTQTPSHQVTQMGQEVILRCVPISNHLYFYWYRQILGQKVEFLVSFYNNEISEKSEIFDDQFSVERPDGSNFTLKIRSTKLEDSAMYFCASRGAIAGVSDEQYFGPGTRLTVT.

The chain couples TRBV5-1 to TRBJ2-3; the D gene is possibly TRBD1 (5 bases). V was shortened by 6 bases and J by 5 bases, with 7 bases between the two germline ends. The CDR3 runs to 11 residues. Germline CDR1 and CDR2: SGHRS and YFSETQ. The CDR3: CASMQGDTQYF. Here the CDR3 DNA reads TGCGCCAGCATGCAGGGAGATACGCAGTATTTT.

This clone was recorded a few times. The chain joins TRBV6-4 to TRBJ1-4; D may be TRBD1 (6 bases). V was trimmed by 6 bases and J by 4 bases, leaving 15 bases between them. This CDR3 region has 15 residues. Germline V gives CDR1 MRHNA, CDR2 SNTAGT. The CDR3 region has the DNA TGTGCCAGCAGATTAAACGCCAGGGGTAATGAAAAACTGTTTTTT. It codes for CASRLNARGNEKLFF.

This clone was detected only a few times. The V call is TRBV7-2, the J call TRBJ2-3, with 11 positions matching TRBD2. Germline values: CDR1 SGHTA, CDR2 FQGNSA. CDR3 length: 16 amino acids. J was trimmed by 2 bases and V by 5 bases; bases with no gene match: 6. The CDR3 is CASSHRLAGLTDTQYF. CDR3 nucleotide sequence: TGTGCCAGCAGCCATCGACTAGCGGGACTCACAGATACGCAGTATTTT.

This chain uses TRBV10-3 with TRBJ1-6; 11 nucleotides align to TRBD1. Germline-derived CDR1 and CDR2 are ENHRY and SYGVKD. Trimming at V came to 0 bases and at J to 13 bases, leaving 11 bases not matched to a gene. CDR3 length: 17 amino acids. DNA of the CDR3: TGTGCCATCAGTGAGTCGAGCGGACAGGGGGCGGGGTTGCCCCTCCACTTT. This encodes CAISESSGQGAGLPLHF.

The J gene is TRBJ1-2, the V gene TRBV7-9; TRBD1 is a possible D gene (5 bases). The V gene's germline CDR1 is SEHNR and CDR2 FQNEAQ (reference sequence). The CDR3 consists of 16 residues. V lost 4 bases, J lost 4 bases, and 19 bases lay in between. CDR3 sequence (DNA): TGTGCCAGCAGCTCGAGAAAGGGGCCACGAGGCTATGGCTACACCTTC. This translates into CASSSRKGPRGYGYTF.

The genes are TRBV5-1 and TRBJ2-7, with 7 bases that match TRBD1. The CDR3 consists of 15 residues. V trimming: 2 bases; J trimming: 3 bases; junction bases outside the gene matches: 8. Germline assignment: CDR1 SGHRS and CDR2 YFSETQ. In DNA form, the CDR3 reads TGCGCCAGCAGCTTAGTGGCAGGGGGTGACTACGAGCAGTACTTC. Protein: CASSLVAGGDYEQYF.

DNA for the CDR3: TGTGCCAGCTCACCAATCCGCGCCGCGAACACCGGGGAGCTGTTTTTT. This codes for CASSPIRAANTGELFF. This rearrangement joins TRBV18 to TRBJ2-2; unclear D gene. Per germline, CDR1 KGHSH and CDR2 LQKENI. This CDR3 contains 16 residues. Trimming removed 2 bases from V and 0 bases from J, with 10 bases in between.

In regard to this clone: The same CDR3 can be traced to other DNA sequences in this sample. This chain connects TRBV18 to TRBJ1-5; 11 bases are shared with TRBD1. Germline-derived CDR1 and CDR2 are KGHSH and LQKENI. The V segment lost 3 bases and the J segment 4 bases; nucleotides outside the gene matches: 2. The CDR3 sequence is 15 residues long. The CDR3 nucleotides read TGTGCCAGCTCACCGGGGACAGGGGGTAATCAGCCCCAGCATTTT. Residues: CASSPGTGGNQPQHF.

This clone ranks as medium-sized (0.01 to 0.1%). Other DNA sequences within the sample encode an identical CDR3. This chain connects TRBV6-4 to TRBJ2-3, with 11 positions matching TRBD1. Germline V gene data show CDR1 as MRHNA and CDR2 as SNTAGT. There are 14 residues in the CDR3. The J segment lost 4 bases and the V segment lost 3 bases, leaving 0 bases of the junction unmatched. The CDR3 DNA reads TGTGCCAGCAGTGAGGGACAGGGGGCAGATACGCAGTATTTT. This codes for CASSEGQGADTQYF.

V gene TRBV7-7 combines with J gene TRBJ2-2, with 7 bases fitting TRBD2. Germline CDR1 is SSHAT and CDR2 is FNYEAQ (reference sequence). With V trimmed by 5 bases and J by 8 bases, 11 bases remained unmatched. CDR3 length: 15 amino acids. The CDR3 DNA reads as TGTGCCAGCAGCGCCAGCGGGATTCAACGGGGGGAGCTGTTTTTT. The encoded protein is CASSASGIQRGELFF.

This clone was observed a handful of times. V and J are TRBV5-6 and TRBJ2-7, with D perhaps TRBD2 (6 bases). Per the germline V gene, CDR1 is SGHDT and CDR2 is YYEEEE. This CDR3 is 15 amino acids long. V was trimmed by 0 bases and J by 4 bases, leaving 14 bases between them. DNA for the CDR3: TGTGCCAGCAGCTTGGTGTCTAGCGTACGTTACGAGCAGTACTTC. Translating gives CASSLVSSVRYEQYF. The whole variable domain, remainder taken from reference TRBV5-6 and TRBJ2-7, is DAGVTQSPTHLIKTRGQQVTLRCSPKSGHDTVSWYQQALGQGPQFIFQYYEEEERQRGNFPDRFSGHQFPNYSSELNVNALLLGDSALYLCASSLVSSVRYEQYFGPGTRLTVT.

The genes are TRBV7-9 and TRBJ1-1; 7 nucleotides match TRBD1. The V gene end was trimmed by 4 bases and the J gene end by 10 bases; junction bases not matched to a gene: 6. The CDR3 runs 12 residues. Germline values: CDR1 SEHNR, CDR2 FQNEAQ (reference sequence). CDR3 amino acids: CASSYGQVVAFF. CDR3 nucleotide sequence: TGTGCCAGCAGCTACGGACAGGTAGTAGCTTTCTTT. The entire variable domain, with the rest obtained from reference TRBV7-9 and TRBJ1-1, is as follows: DTGVSQNPRHKITKRGQNVTFRCDPISEHNRLYWYRQTLGQGPEFLTYFQNEAQLEKSRLLSDRFSAERPKGSFSTLEIQRTEQGDSAMYLCASSYGQVVAFFGQGTRLTVV.

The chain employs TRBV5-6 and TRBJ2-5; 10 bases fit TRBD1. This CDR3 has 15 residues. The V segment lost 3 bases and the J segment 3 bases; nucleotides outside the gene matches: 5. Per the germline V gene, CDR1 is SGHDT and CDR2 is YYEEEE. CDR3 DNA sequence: TGTGCCAGCAGCTCCGGGACAGGGGACGAAGAGACCCAGTACTTC. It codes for CASSSGTGDEETQYF.

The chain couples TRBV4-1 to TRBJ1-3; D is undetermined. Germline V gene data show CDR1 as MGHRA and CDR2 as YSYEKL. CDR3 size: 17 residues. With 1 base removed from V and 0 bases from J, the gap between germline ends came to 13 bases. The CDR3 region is CASSQVGSGSSGNTIYF. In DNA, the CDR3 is TGCGCCAGCAGCCAAGTTGGGTCGGGGAGCTCTGGAAACACCATATATTTT.

In nucleotides, the CDR3 is TGTGCCAGCAGCCCAGGCTCTGGAAACACCATATATTTT. Encoded protein: CASSPGSGNTIYF. The chain combines TRBV13 with TRBJ1-3; unclear D gene. Per the germline V gene, CDR1 is PRHDT and CDR2 is FYEKMQ (reference sequence). V lost 5 bases and J 0 bases, leaving 5 bases between the germline ends. This CDR3 contains 13 residues.

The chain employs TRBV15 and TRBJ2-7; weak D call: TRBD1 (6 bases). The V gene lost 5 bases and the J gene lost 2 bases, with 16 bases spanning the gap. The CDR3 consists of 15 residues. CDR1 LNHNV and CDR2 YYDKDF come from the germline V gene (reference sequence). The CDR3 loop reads CATSRRQDLTYEQYF. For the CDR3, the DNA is TGTGCCACCAGCCGACGACAGGATTTAACCTACGAGCAGTACTTC.

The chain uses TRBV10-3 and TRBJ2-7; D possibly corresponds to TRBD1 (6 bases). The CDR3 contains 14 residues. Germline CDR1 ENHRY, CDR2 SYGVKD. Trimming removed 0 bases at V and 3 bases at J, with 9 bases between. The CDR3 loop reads CAISESGQFYEQYF. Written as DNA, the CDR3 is TGTGCCATCAGTGAGTCAGGACAGTTCTACGAGCAGTACTTC.

The CDR3 region is CASSLRQGSGEQYF. CDR3 bases: TGCGCCAGCAGCCTCAGACAGGGGTCGGGTGAGCAGTACTTC. This chain joins TRBV4-1 and TRBJ2-7; TRBD1 aligns across 8 bases. CDR3 length: 14 amino acids. Germline CDR1 and CDR2: MGHRA and YSYEKL. The trim removed 4 bases at V and 7 bases at J, leaving 9 bases unmatched.

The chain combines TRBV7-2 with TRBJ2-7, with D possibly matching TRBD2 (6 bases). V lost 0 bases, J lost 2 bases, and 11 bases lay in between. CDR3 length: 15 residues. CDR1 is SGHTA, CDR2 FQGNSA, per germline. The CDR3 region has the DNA TGTGCCAGCAGCTTAGCCGCGGGAAGAACCTACGAGCAGTACTTC. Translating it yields CASSLAAGRTYEQYF.